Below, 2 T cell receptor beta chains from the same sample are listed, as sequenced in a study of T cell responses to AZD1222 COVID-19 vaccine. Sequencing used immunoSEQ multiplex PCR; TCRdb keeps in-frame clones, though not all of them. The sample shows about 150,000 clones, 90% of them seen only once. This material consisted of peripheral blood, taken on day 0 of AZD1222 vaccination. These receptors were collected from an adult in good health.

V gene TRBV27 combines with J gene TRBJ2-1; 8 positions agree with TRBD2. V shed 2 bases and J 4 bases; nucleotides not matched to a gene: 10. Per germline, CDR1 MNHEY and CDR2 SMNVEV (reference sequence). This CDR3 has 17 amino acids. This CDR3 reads CASSLAPSGLAYNEQFF. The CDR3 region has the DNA TGTGCCAGCAGTTTAGCGCCATCAGGACTAGCTTACAATGAGCAGTTCTTC.

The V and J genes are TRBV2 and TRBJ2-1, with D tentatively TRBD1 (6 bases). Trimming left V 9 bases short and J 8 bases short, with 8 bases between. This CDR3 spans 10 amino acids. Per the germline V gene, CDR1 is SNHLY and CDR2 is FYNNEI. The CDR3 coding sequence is TGTGCCAGACAGGGCCATGAGCAGTTCTTC. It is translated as CARQGHEQFF.